These 8 T cell receptor beta chains came from one sample sequenced in a study of OX40 agonist ivuxolimab in advanced cancers. The library came from the immunoSEQ multiplex PCR assay. The table comes from immuneACCESS by way of TCRdb, which keeps in-frame sequences with V and J called. Part of the clones is missing from these tables; in studies checked, under half for an unresolved V gene and the rest for unknown reasons. Recorded for this sample are some 43,000 clones; around 94% of them occurred a single time. The top ten hold 8% to 13% of the sample. Sequenced material: CD4+ or CD8+ T cells sorted from blood, taken in a trial of the OX40 agonist ivuxolimab. These receptors came from an adult with an advanced solid tumor such as melanoma, head and neck, liver or kidney cancer.

In this sample, this clone turned up once. This chain joins TRBV7-9 and TRBJ2-1; 9 positions match TRBD1. After removal of 4 bases from V and 8 bases from J, the junction contained 6 bases not matched to a gene. Looked up from germline, CDR1 is SEHNR and CDR2 is FQNEAQ (reference sequence). This CDR3 is 14 amino acids long. This chain's CDR3 is CASSSGQGIDEQFF. CDR3 in DNA: TGTGCCAGCAGCTCCGGACAGGGGATCGATGAGCAGTTCTTC.

V gene TRBV2 combines with J gene TRBJ2-5; no firm D call. CDR1 SNHLY and CDR2 FYNNEI come from the germline V gene. CDR3 length equals 14 residues. Trimming pared 7 bases from V and 5 bases from J, leaving 17 bases between. The CDR3 DNA follows: TGTGCCAGCACTATCACACGGCTTGATGAGACCCAGTACTTC. Encoded protein: CASTITRLDETQYF.

The chain joins TRBV11-3 to TRBJ2-3; 14 bases are shared with TRBD2. Germline V gene data show CDR1 as SGHNT and CDR2 as YENEEA. This CDR3 is built from 19 residues. Unmatched junction bases numbered 11, after V lost 3 bases and J lost 3 bases. CDR3 amino acids: CASSLGLAGAGYRTDTQYF. The CDR3 bases are TGTGCCAGCAGCTTGGGACTAGCGGGAGCAGGATATCGGACAGATACGCAGTATTTT.

The gene calls are TRBV9 and TRBJ2-1; 13 nucleotides align to TRBD2. CDR3 length: 17 amino acids. Germline V CDR1 and CDR2: SGDLS, YYNGEE. J was trimmed by 6 bases and V by 2 bases; bases with no gene match: 8. CDR3 in DNA: TGTGCCAGCAGCGTTAGGACTAGCGGGAGCTTTGGCAATGAGCAGTTCTTC. This sequence encodes CASSVRTSGSFGNEQFF.

The chain links TRBV5-6 to TRBJ1-5; TRBD1 is a possible D gene (6 bases). The germline V gene has CDR1 SGHDT and CDR2 YYEEEE. V dropped 4 bases and J dropped 1 base, with 12 bases sitting between them. The CDR3 is 15 residues long. As DNA, the CDR3 is TGTGCCAGCAGCCTCATAGGGGGAAGCAATCAGCCCCAGCATTTT. Amino acids: CASSLIGGSNQPQHF.

The V gene is TRBV6-5, the J gene TRBJ2-1, with 7 bases lining up with TRBD2. The CDR3 consists of 15 residues. Per germline, CDR1 MNHEY and CDR2 SVGAGI. Losses at the gene ends were 2 bases for V and 5 bases for J; bases not matched to a gene: 6. The CDR3 sequence: CASSYGGSINNEQFF. Here the CDR3 DNA reads TGTGCCAGCAGTTACGGCGGGAGCATCAACAATGAGCAGTTCTTC.

The V gene is TRBV7-9, the J gene TRBJ1-4; a possible D gene is TRBD1 (6 bases). V dropped 2 bases and J dropped 6 bases, with 7 bases sitting between them. The germline gives CDR1 SEHNR, CDR2 FQNEAQ (reference sequence). The CDR3 has 13 amino acids. CDR3: CASSLRGYEKLFF. CDR3 nucleotide sequence: TGTGCCAGCAGCTTAAGGGGGTATGAAAAACTGTTTTTT.

The chain employs TRBV28 and TRBJ2-5; D gene unclear. TRBJ2-7 explains the end of the DNA better; the J call may be wrong. There are 14 residues in the CDR3. The germline V gene encodes CDR1 MDHEN and CDR2 SYDVKM. The CDR3 nucleotides are TGTGCCAGCAGTTTTCCGGGCAGTATCTACGAGCAGTACTTC. Its translation: CASSFPGSIYEQYF.